This T cell receptor beta chain emerged from a study of blood T cell repertoires in COVID-19 (dated by TCRdb to the early 2020s). Notes on the research overall: Collaborator samples came from the United States, Italy and Spain and covered acute and convalescent phases of COVID-19. The prospective study material was composed of cDNA or gDNA derived from T cells, B-cell-depleted T cells, or PBMCs. Subjects who had been exposed to COVID-19, were actively infected with it, or had recovered from it provided the deeply sampled blood TCRbeta repertoires that made up the dataset. A freely available public database, intended as a resource for researchers studying the immune response to SARS-CoV-2, is where the repertoires were released. The samples were drawn from two sources: the first 160 participants of the ongoing ImmuneRACE study, and 1,000 to 1,500 subjects contributed by 6 global collaborators. Nearly every sample came with metadata listing a de-identified subject ID, COVID-19 status, age in years and sex. Where available, HLA class I and class II types were obtained from metadata supplied by the sample provider rather than from assay-based typing. Results the study describes overall, beyond this receptor: The amount of clinical and demographic metadata varied by source and participant and was provided uncurated.

The junction shows trimming of 5 bases on V and 6 bases on J, and the gene matches do not reach 14 bases of it. The germline V gene encodes CDR1 LNHDA and CDR2 SQIVND (reference sequence). Including the terminal cysteine and phenylalanine, the CDR3 comprises 17 residues. Only the CDR3 portion is preserved as DNA: 51 bases, with reading frame beginning at the first base. Concerning this clone itself: The specificity of this receptor is unknown. No base-level quality is on record; no much larger clone is a single base apart.

Collaborating institutions collected whole blood in K2EDTA tubes following their own protocols. For TCRbeta analysis, collaborators shipped samples in one of three forms: frozen whole blood, isolated PBMCs, or DNA extracted from either of those sample types. TCRbeta CDR3 regions were amplified from genomic DNA using the immunoSEQ Assay, a bias-controlled multiplex PCR. On the study's bioinformatics: Nucleated cell counts per sample were estimated from amplification of reference gene primers within the assay. Sequence reads were collapsed and filtered to measure the absolute abundance of every unique TCRbeta CDR3 rearrangement. For each sample, productive Simpson clonality was calculated as the square root of Simpson's diversity index across productive rearrangements. TCRdb provides this immuneACCESS table in a form limited to in-frame rearrangements. Some clones are lacking; in checked studies, under half of them reflect an unresolved V gene, and why the rest are absent is not known. V and J calls and clone size are given by that table; D and trimming were obtained from the DNA. The sample contains about 85,000 clones, approximately 79% of them found a single time. The leading ten clones occupy 11% of the sample.

The clonotype comes from a man in his 70s with acute or convalescent COVID-19. This chain joins TRBV19 to TRBJ2-2; the central 8 bases match TRBD2. The sample taken for sequencing was peripheral blood. Read as DNA, the sequence is TGTGCCAGTAGTTCCATAAGCCCGGGGACTAGGGCCGGGGAGCTGTTTTTT. It encodes CASSSISPGTRAGELFF.